The source of this TCR beta chain is a study of post-analysis software for immune sequencing data. The wider study: Patients had relapsing-remitting, secondary progressive or progressive-relapsing multiple sclerosis; some lacked subtype.

Study-level points and caveats: Compared with controls, patients had more of about five TRBV segments, including TRBV5-6, TRBV5-1 and TRBV20-1. Versus controls, multiple sclerosis patients showed significantly lower diversity (normalized Chao1). With F measure, samples from one preparation batch clustered together strongly.

Germline CDR1 DFQATT, CDR2 SNEGSKA (reference sequence). This CDR3 has 13 amino acids. Trimming took 5 bases from V and 5 from J, leaving 13 bases between them. Prepared TCR beta cDNA libraries contained unique molecular identifiers. TCRdb reprocessed the PCR reads with MiXCR, giving one entry per CDR3 protein. The sample has over 700,000 distinct CDR3 sequences, 25% to 30% seen once. A remark on this clonotype: Its antigen is unidentified.

The rearrangement uses TRBV20-1 and TRBJ1-5; maybe TRBD1 (5 bases). The source of this sequence is a girl aged 10 to 17 with multiple sclerosis. Sequencing was done on a sample of blood. DNA for the CDR3: TGCAGTGCTCCTAGGACACTCGATCAGCCCCAGCATTTT. Protein sequence: CSAPRTLDQPQHF.